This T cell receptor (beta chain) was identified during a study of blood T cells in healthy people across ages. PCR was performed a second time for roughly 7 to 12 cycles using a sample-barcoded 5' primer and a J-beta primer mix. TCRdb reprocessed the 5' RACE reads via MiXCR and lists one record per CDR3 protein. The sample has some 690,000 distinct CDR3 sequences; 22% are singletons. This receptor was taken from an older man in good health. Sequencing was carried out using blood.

In DNA, the CDR3 is TGTGCCAGCAGTCAAAGGACCTGGAAGGATGAGCAGTTCTTC. Translated, it gives CASSQRTWKDEQFF. The J gene is TRBJ2-1, the V gene TRBV6-1; D call uncertain. With 5 bases removed from V and 8 bases from J, the gap between germline ends came to 16 bases. Per germline, CDR1 MNHNS and CDR2 SASEGT. The CDR3 runs 14 residues.